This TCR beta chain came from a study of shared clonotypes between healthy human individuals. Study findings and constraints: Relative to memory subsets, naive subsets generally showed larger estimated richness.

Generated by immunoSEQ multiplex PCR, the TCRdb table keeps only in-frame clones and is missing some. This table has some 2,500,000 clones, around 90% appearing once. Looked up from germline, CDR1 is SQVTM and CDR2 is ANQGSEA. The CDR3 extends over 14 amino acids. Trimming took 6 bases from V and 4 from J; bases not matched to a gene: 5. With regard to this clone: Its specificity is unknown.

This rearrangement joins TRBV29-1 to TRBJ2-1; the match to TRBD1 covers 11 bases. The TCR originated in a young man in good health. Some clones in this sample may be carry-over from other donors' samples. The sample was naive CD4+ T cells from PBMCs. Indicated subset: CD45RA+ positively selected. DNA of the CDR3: TGCAGCGTAAACCGGGACAGGGGGTACAATGAGCAGTTCTTC. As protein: CSVNRDRGYNEQFF.